This TCR beta chain comes out of a study of blood T cell repertoires in COVID-19. This CDR3 has 20 amino acids. The V segment lost 3 bases and the J segment 0 bases; nucleotides outside the gene matches: 13. Per the germline V gene, CDR1 is SGHRS and CDR2 is YFSETQ. The participants were between roughly 18 and 100 years old and came from roughly 25 US areas. Researchers sorted participants into cohorts using their self-reported clinical history. Source study methods: By means of reference gene primer amplification, nucleated cell counts were estimated. Method: immunoSEQ multiplex PCR; TCRdb's copy keeps in-frame clones and lacks some. V, J and clone size reflect that table, while D and trimming were determined from the DNA. The sample yields 250,000 to 350,000 clones, 80% to 90% seen once.

J is TRBJ2-1 and V is TRBV5-1, with 12 bases fitting TRBD2. Sequenced material: PBMCs or T cells enriched from blood (not recorded which). The receptor was derived from a woman aged 25 to 39 who had recovered from COVID-19. The CDR3 protein is CASSSWVGTSGLSSYNEQFF. DNA for the CDR3: TGCGCCAGCAGCTCCTGGGTGGGGACTAGCGGGTTGAGCTCCTACAATGAGCAGTTCTTC.